What follows are 22 T cell receptor beta chains derived from one specimen sequenced in a study of response to subunit inactivated influenza vaccine. Via MiXCR, TCRdb re-called the RT-PCR reads, giving one row per CDR3 protein. The sample shows 650,000 or so distinct CDR3 sequences, approximately 15% of them seen only once. Here the sequenced sample was PBMCs from blood, taken roughly 2 weeks before vaccination. The receptor set was obtained from a man between 50 and 59 years old who received an inactivated influenza vaccine.

This clonotype came up many times. The rearrangement links TRBV29-1 to TRBJ2-5; 10 positions agree with TRBD2. The V gene end was trimmed by 3 bases and the J gene end by 5 bases; junction bases not matched to a gene: 12. The germline CDR1 and CDR2 sequences are SQVTM and ANQGSEA. CDR3 length: 16 amino acids. The CDR3 DNA sequence: TGCAGCGTTGATGGGGCCGCTAGCGGGAGTGGGGAGACCCAGTACTTC. Translation gives CSVDGAASGSGETQYF.

This clonotype showed up just a few times. This sequence joins TRBV3-1 and TRBJ2-3; D not certain. V lost 8 bases, J lost 0 bases, and 6 bases lay in between. The CDR3 contains 12 residues. CDR1 is LGHDT and CDR2 is YNNKEL in the germline V gene (reference sequence). The CDR3: CASQTSTDTQYF. In nucleotides, the CDR3 is TGTGCCAGCCAAACTAGCACAGATACGCAGTATTTT.

This chain joins TRBV2 and TRBJ1-5; no reliable D call. The CDR3 extends over 17 amino acids. Per the germline V gene, CDR1 is SNHLY and CDR2 is FYNNEI. V lost 4 bases to trimming and J lost 2 bases, with 18 bases between them. DNA for the CDR3: TGTGCCAGCAGTGGGGGAGACCGGAGACGGGGCAATCAGCCCCAGCATTTT. Encoded protein: CASSGGDRRRGNQPQHF.

This clonotype has a handful of counts. CDR3 sequence: CSVSLSGDRGPDEQYF. In DNA, the CDR3 is TGCAGCGTCTCTTTGTCTGGGGACAGGGGGCCCGACGAGCAGTACTTC. The V and J genes are TRBV29-1 and TRBJ2-7; 12 nucleotides align to TRBD1. The germline gives CDR1 SQVTM, CDR2 ANQGSEA. This CDR3 has 16 amino acids. J lost 5 bases, V lost 6 bases, and 14 bases had no gene match.

V usage is TRBV7-9 and J usage is TRBJ1-6; D gene ambiguous. With 5 bases removed from V and 3 bases from J, the gap between germline ends came to 14 bases. The CDR3 is made up of 16 amino acids. Per the germline V gene, CDR1 is SEHNR and CDR2 is FQNEAQ (reference sequence). CDR3 sequence reads: CASSPPGRDYNSPLHF. The CDR3 bases are TGTGCCAGCAGCCCCCCGGGGAGGGACTATAATTCACCCCTCCACTTT.

V and J are TRBV7-2 and TRBJ2-5; D tentatively fits TRBD1 or TRBD2 (5 bases each). The CDR3 contains 16 residues. V lost 1 base and J 2 bases, leaving 14 bases between the germline ends. CDR1 and CDR2 from the germline V gene are SGHTA and FQGNSA. Here the CDR3 reads CASSLEGRTGQETQYF. CDR3 coding DNA: TGTGCCAGCAGCTTAGAGGGACGGACGGGACAAGAGACCCAGTACTTC.

This clonotype was seen more than once but under ten times. The chain couples TRBV20-1 to TRBJ1-1; D call uncertain. The V gene's germline CDR1 is DFQATT and CDR2 SNEGSKA (reference sequence). The CDR3 loop spans 14 amino acids. V was clipped by 3 bases and J by 0 bases, with 11 bases between them. Here the CDR3 reads CSARLWGVNTEAFF. CDR3 bases: TGCAGTGCTAGGCTCTGGGGAGTGAACACTGAAGCTTTCTTT.

This clonotype was recorded a few times. V gene TRBV5-1 combines with J gene TRBJ2-5, with 8 bases fitting TRBD1. V shed 3 bases, J shed 3 bases, and the junction held 1 base outside the gene matches. Germline lookup yields CDR1 SGHRS and CDR2 YFSETQ. The CDR3 extends over 13 amino acids. The CDR3 DNA follows: TGCGCCAGCAGCTGGGGACAGGAAGAGACCCAGTACTTC. Translated, it gives CASSWGQEETQYF.

This clonotype showed up many times. This chain joins TRBV7-9 and TRBJ1-4; D unresolved. V was shortened by 6 bases and J by 0 bases, with 8 bases between the two germline ends. CDR3 length: 14 amino acids. CDR1 is SEHNR, CDR2 FQNEAQ, per germline (reference sequence). For the CDR3, the DNA is TGTGCCAGCAGTAGGACTACAACTAATGAAAAACTGTTTTTT. Protein product: CASSRTTTNEKLFF.

Only a few counts were recorded for this clonotype. The chain recombines TRBV28 with TRBJ2-2, with 8 bases aligning to TRBD1. The trim removed 4 bases at V and 3 bases at J, leaving 4 bases unmatched. The CDR3 length is 15 residues. Looked up from germline, CDR1 is MDHEN and CDR2 is SYDVKM. CDR3 loop: CASSSGGLDTGELFF. The DNA for the CDR3 is TGTGCCAGCAGTTCAGGGGGCTTGGACACCGGGGAGCTGTTTTTT.

This clonotype was counted at least ten times. V usage is TRBV20-1 and J usage is TRBJ1-1; D is possibly TRBD1 (6 bases). Germline CDR1 DFQATT, CDR2 SNEGSKA (reference sequence). This CDR3 has 11 residues. Deletions cut 6 bases from V and 4 bases from J, with 9 bases between. The CDR3: CSARTVTEAFF. The CDR3, as DNA: TGCAGTGCACGGACAGTCACTGAAGCTTTCTTT.

The chain couples TRBV2 to TRBJ1-2, with D possibly matching TRBD1 (5 bases). V was trimmed by 4 bases and J by 4 bases, leaving 10 bases between them. CDR3 length: 13 amino acids. Germline V lookup: CDR1 SNHLY, CDR2 FYNNEI. The CDR3 spells CASSVKTAYGYTF. The CDR3 bases are TGTGCCAGCAGTGTGAAGACAGCCTATGGCTACACCTTC.

The V and J genes are TRBV12-3 or TRBV12-4 and TRBJ2-5, with D maybe TRBD1 (6 bases). V was trimmed by 5 bases and J by 4 bases, leaving 17 bases between them. The CDR3 spans 15 residues. Here the CDR3 reads CASSPTNRVRETQYF. The CDR3 DNA is TGTGCCAGCAGTCCAACGAACAGGGTCAGAGAGACCCAGTACTTC.

In its sample, this clonotype was seen many times. The V call is TRBV20-1, the J call TRBJ1-6, with D perhaps TRBD1 (5 bases). Germline CDR1 is DFQATT and CDR2 is SNEGSKA (reference sequence). The CDR3 consists of 15 residues. Trimming took off 6 bases at V and 6 bases at J, with 18 bases between the two ends. The CDR3 coding sequence is TGCAGTGCCAAACCACTGGGGGAGACTAATTCACCCCTCCACTTT. Its protein is CSAKPLGETNSPLHF.

The table lists this clonotype with a few counts. V usage is TRBV12-3 or TRBV12-4 and J usage is TRBJ2-1; D perhaps matches TRBD2 (5 bases). CDR3 length: 16 residues. V was clipped by 1 base and J by 0 bases, with 10 bases between them. The CDR3 DNA sequence: TGTGCCAGCAGTTTAGGCCAGGACTTCTCCTACAATGAGCAGTTCTTC. Protein product: CASSLGQDFSYNEQFF.

This clonotype has a handful of counts. The chain recombines TRBV15 with TRBJ2-7; possibly TRBD1 for D (5 bases). Germline CDR1 is LNHNV and CDR2 is YYDKDF (reference sequence). The V and J ends lost 0 bases and 9 bases respectively, with 15 bases between them. The CDR3 runs 14 residues. DNA of the CDR3: TGTGCCACCAGCAGAGACAGGGTTGGTTTACGGCAGTACTTC. Its translation: CATSRDRVGLRQYF.

This clonotype has just a few counts. The chain joins TRBV15 to TRBJ1-1, with 8 bases aligning to TRBD1. CDR1 is LNHNV and CDR2 is YYDKDF in the germline V gene (reference sequence). Trimming cost V 5 bases and J 2 bases; bases outside gene matches: 10. The CDR3 has 16 amino acids. The CDR3 loop is CATSPRQGAFNTEAFF. DNA of the CDR3: TGTGCCACCAGCCCGAGGCAGGGGGCATTTAACACTGAAGCTTTCTTT.

This clonotype turned up a few times. The chain carries TRBV6-1 and TRBJ1-1, with D possibly matching TRBD1 (5 bases). The CDR3 sequence is 14 residues long. Germline V lookup: CDR1 MNHNS, CDR2 SASEGT. Trimming took 8 bases from V and 11 from J, leaving 24 bases between them. CDR3 DNA sequence: TGTGCCAGCTCTATAACCCGGGACGGTAGAACGGCTTTCTTT. It yields the protein CASSITRDGRTAFF.

Worth noting for this clonotype: A much larger clone sits a single nucleotide away, making a read error possible. The chain is built from TRBV20-1 and TRBJ2-1; 7 nucleotides agree with TRBD2. Germline CDR1 DFQATT, CDR2 SNEGSKA (reference sequence). The CDR3 covers 13 residues. Trimming removed 7 bases from V and 9 bases from J; junction bases left unmatched: 12. Here the CDR3 reads CSVVGGRGTEQFF. CDR3 coding DNA: TGCAGTGTAGTTGGCGGGAGAGGCACTGAGCAGTTCTTC.

This clonotype was counted a few times. This rearrangement joins TRBV20-1 to TRBJ2-7, with a tentative D call TRBD2 (6 bases). Trimming shortened V by 3 bases and J by 2 bases, and 14 bases separated the two germline ends. The CDR3 consists of 14 residues. Per the germline V gene, CDR1 is DFQATT and CDR2 is SNEGSKA (reference sequence). The CDR3 loop reads CSARAGRLAYEQYF. CDR3 bases: TGCAGTGCTAGGGCGGGACGCCTCGCCTACGAGCAGTACTTC.

The chain is built from TRBV6-5 and TRBJ1-4; D gene uncertain. Germline CDR1 and CDR2: MNHEY and SVGAGI. The CDR3 contains 13 residues. Trimming removed 2 bases at V and 6 bases at J, with 7 bases between. CDR3 in amino acids: CASSYGGYEKLFF. In DNA, the CDR3 is TGTGCCAGCAGTTACGGCGGCTATGAAAAACTGTTTTTT.

This chain links TRBV29-1 with TRBJ2-7; D unclear. This CDR3 region has 12 residues. Trimming removed 6 bases at V and 2 bases at J, with 11 bases between. The V gene's germline CDR1 is SQVTM and CDR2 ANQGSEA. The CDR3, as DNA: TGCAGCGTAGGAGATATCCCCTACGAGCAGTACTTC. Amino acids: CSVGDIPYEQYF.